The entry that follows covers one TCR beta chain sequence. Its antigen remains unknown. The same CDR3 can be traced to other DNA sequences in this sample. These data are taken from a study of shared clonotypes between healthy human individuals. About the research overall: Serving as donors were two women and three men, whose ages spanned 18 to 49.

V was cut by 0 bases and J by 3 bases, with 7 bases left in between. This CDR3 region has 13 residues. Germline loops: CDR1 SGDLS, CDR2 YYNGEE. Whole-study findings and limits: An anticipated effect of sequencing depth on clonotype sharing among donors was recognized.

For sorted subsets, approximately 0.2 ug DNA per replicate equaled about 30,000 T cell genomes. This table comes from immunoSEQ multiplex PCR, and its TCRdb copy is limited to in-frame clones, with some not included. The sample holds 2.3 million or so clones, 90% to 95% seen once. The sequenced sample consisted of naive CD4+ T cells from PBMCs. This sample's subset: CD45RA+ positively selected. The clonotype comes from a man in his late teens or twenties in good health. Some clones in this sample may be carry-over from other donors' samples. V and J are TRBV9 and TRBJ2-7; D not certain. The CDR3 here is CASSVDSSYEQYF. The DNA of the CDR3 is TGTGCCAGCAGCGTAGATTCCAGCTACGAGCAGTACTTC.